The present T cell receptor beta chain was sequenced within a study of cytomegalovirus exposure and HLA in healthy donors. 13 Jbeta primers and 60 Vbeta primers were used for the PCR. TCRdb's table, derived via immunoSEQ multiplex PCR, lists solely in-frame clones and lacks some. The sample consists of more than 150,000 clones, almost 85% of them appearing once. The CDR3 has 18 amino acids. V lost 2 bases, J lost 1 base, and 5 bases stayed unmatched. Germline lookup yields CDR1 SGHRS and CDR2 YFSETQ. The chain uses TRBV5-1 and TRBJ2-3; the match to TRBD2 covers 15 bases. Sample: PBMCs. The origin of this receptor is a boy aged 2 to 10 in good health and CMV-seronegative. CDR3 in DNA: TGCGCCAGCAGCTTAGGACTAGCGGGAGGGCTAGGCACAGATACGCAGTATTTT. Protein product: CASSLGLAGGLGTDTQYF.